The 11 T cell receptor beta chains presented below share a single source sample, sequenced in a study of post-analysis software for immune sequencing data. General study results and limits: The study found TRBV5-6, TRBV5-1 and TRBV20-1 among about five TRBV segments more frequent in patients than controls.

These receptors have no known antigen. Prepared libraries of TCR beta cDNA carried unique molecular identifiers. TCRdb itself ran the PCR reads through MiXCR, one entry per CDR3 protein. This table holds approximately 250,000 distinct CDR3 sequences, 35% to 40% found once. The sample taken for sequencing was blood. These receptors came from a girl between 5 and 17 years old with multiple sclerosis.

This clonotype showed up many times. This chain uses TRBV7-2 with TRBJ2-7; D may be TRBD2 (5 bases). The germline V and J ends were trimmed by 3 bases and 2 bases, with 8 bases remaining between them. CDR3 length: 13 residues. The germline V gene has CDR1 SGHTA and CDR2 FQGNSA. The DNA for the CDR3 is TGTGCCAGCAGCTTTAGCGAGGCCTACGAGCAGTACTTC. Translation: CASSFSEAYEQYF.

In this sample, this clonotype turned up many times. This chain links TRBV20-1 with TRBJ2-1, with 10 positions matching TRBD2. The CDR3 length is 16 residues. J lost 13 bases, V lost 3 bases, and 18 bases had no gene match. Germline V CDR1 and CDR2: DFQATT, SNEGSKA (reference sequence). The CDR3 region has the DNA TGCAGTGCTAGGCCCCTGCGAGCGGGGGGGTTGCTTGATCAGTTCTTC. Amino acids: CSARPLRAGGLLDQFF.

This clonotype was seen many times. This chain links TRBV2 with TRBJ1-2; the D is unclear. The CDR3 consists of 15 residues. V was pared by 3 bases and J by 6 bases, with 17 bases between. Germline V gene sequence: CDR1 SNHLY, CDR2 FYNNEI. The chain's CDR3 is CASSEAFSPADGYTF. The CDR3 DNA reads TGTGCCAGCAGTGAGGCTTTCAGCCCGGCCGATGGCTACACCTTC.

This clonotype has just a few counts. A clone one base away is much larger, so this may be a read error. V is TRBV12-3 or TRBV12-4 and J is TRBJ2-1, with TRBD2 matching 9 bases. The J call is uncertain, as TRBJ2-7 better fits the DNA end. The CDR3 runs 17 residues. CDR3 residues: CASSPGSSGGSYNEQYF. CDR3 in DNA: TGTGCCAGCAGCCCCGGGAGTAGCGGGGGCTCCTACAATGAGCAGTACTTC.

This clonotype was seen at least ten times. CDR3 loop: CASSSLAGGSNEQFF. The CDR3, as DNA: TGTGCCAGCAGTTCCTTAGCGGGAGGGAGTAATGAGCAGTTCTTC. The chain links TRBV12-3 or TRBV12-4 to TRBJ2-1, with 11 bases lining up with TRBD2. This CDR3 contains 15 residues. Germline trimming cut 4 bases from V and 7 bases from J; bases unmatched to any gene: 6.

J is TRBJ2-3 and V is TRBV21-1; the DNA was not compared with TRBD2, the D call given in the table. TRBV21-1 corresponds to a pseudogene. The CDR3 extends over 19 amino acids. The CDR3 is CASSIPKALEGRSTDTQYF. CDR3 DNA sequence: TGTGCCAGCAGCATCCCAAAGGCCTTGGAGGGCCGAAGCACAGATACGCAGTATTTT.

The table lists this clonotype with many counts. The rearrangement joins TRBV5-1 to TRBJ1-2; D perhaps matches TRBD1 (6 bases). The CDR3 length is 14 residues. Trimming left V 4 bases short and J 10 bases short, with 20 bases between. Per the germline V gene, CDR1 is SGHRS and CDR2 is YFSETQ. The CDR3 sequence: CASSLGHVAEDYTF. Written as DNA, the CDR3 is TGCGCCAGCAGCCTGGGACACGTGGCTGAAGACTACACCTTC.

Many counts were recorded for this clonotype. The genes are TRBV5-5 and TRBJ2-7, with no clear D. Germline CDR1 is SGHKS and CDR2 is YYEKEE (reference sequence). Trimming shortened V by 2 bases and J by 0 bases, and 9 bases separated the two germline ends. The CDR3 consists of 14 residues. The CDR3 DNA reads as TGTGCCAGCAGCTTCAGGACGGCCTCCTACGAGCAGTACTTC. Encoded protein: CASSFRTASYEQYF.

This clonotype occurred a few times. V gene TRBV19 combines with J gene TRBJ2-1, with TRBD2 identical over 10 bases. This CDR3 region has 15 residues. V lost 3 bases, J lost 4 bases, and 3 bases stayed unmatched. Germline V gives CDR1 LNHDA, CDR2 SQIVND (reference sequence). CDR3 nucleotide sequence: TGTGCCAGTAGTATGACTAGCGGGTTGTACAATGAGCAGTTCTTC. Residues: CASSMTSGLYNEQFF.

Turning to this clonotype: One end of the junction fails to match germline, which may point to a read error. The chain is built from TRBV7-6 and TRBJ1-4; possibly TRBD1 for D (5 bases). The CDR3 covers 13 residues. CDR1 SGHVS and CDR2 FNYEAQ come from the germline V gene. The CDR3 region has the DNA TGTGCCCGCAGCACAGGAGGCCGCGAAAAACTGTTTTTT. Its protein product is CARSTGGREKLFF.

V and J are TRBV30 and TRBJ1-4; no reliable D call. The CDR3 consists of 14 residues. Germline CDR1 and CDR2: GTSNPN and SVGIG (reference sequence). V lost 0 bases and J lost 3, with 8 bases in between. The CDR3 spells CAWSVQPSNEKLFF. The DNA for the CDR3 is TGTGCCTGGAGTGTACAGCCTTCTAATGAAAAACTGTTTTTT.